In this sample, the clone carrying this TCR beta chain turned up many times. The target antigen is unknown. This record belongs to a study of T-cell reconstitution after alpha-beta-depleted transplantation in children. The TCRbeta library incorporated unique molecular identifiers. TCRdb processed the PCR reads anew with MiXCR; each CDR3 protein has one entry. This sample has 150,000 to 200,000 distinct CDR3 sequences, with 6.3% found just once. Overall study findings and caveats: When one year had passed after transplant, most T-cell counts and diversity came from newly produced T cells. Recipient T cells and thymic progenitors that survived were the source of the high TCRbeta diversity seen at day 60 in some patients. Expanded graft clones numbering several hundred reportedly gave rise to alpha-beta T cells about two months after transplant.

Germline CDR1 SGDLS, CDR2 YYNGEE. The CDR3 consists of 14 residues. Trimming took off 3 bases at V and 5 bases at J, with 11 bases between the two ends. This chain uses TRBV9 with TRBJ2-2; D gene unclear. The source material was PBMCs, sampled before TCRalphabeta/CD19-depleted stem cell transplant. The sequence was obtained from a girl under three years old with combined immunodeficiency, due to receive a stem cell transplant. CDR3 protein: CASSAPLGTGELFF. The CDR3 coding sequence is TGTGCCAGCAGCGCCCCCCTAGGGACCGGGGAGCTGTTTTTT.